One sample yielded the 24 T cell receptor beta chains listed below, sequenced in a study of blood T cells in healthy people across ages. Alongside a J-beta primer mix, a sample-barcoded 5' primer served in a second PCR lasting about 7 to 12 cycles. MiXCR, applied by TCRdb to the 5' RACE reads, yields one record per CDR3 protein. The table includes about 510,000 distinct CDR3 sequences, about 26% detected once. This same sample was also taken into another study, of T cells of mothers and their children.

The sample comprised blood. The receptor set was obtained from a boy between 2 and 10 years old in good health.

The sample holds a few counts of this clonotype. DNA of the CDR3: TGTGCCAGCAGTTTGAAATACCAAGAGACCCAGTACTTC. Its translation: CASSLKYQETQYF. V is TRBV28 and J is TRBJ2-5; D gene ambiguous. From germline, CDR1 is MDHEN and CDR2 SYDVKM. Trimming took off 3 bases at V and 0 bases at J, with 5 bases between the two ends. The CDR3 spans 13 residues.

This clonotype occurred a few times. The chain carries TRBV4-1 and TRBJ2-7, with D perhaps TRBD1 (6 bases). The CDR3 spans 15 residues. The V end was cut by 4 bases, the J end by 2 bases, with 15 bases between. Germline values: CDR1 MGHRA, CDR2 YSYEKL. CDR3 residues: CASSPRSRGPYEQYF. CDR3 DNA sequence: TGCGCCAGCAGCCCTCGGAGCAGGGGACCCTACGAGCAGTACTTC.

The CDR3 loop is CASSQSGAYNEQFF. CDR3 nucleotides: TGCGCCAGCAGCCAATCGGGAGCCTACAATGAGCAGTTCTTC. The chain employs TRBV4-3 and TRBJ2-1, with a tentative D call TRBD2 (6 bases). Germline values: CDR1 LGHNA, CDR2 YSLEER. The CDR3 has 14 residues. V shed 2 bases and J shed 2 bases, with 7 bases lying between them.

This clonotype has more than one count but fewer than ten. The rearrangement joins TRBV20-1 to TRBJ2-5; 8 nucleotides match TRBD1. Per the germline V gene, CDR1 is DFQATT and CDR2 is SNEGSKA (reference sequence). The J segment lost 0 bases and the V segment lost 2 bases, leaving 2 bases of the junction unmatched. The CDR3 sequence is 14 residues long. The CDR3 region is CSARWDRNQETQYF. The CDR3 DNA follows: TGCAGTGCTAGATGGGACAGGAACCAAGAGACCCAGTACTTC.

There are a few counts of this clonotype. The chain joins TRBV7-6 to TRBJ2-3; possibly TRBD2 for D (6 bases). The CDR3 covers 17 residues. The germline V gene encodes CDR1 SGHVS and CDR2 FNYEAQ. V dropped 2 bases and J dropped 2 bases, with 17 bases sitting between them. The CDR3 sequence: CASSLRAGAGPTDTQYF. The CDR3 DNA sequence: TGTGCCAGCAGCTTAAGGGCTGGAGCGGGCCCCACAGATACGCAGTATTTT.

The chain links TRBV5-4 to TRBJ2-5; the D gene is possibly TRBD2 (5 bases). The CDR3 runs to 20 residues. Germline CDR1 is SGHNT and CDR2 is YYREEE (reference sequence). V was clipped by 0 bases and J by 5 bases, with 29 bases between them. CDR3 sequence (DNA): TGTGCCAGCAGCTTGGGTGCAGGACTTCCCCTACAGTGGTTAGAGGAGACCCAGTACTTC. Translating gives CASSLGAGLPLQWLEETQYF.

This clonotype showed up just a few times. The rearrangement joins TRBV15 to TRBJ2-5, with D maybe TRBD2 (6 bases). This CDR3 spans 15 amino acids. Looked up from germline, CDR1 is LNHNV and CDR2 is YYDKDF (reference sequence). Trimming cost V 4 bases and J 2 bases, with 14 bases left between them. The CDR3 DNA is TGTGCCACCAGCATCCCATTGGGGACTCAAGAGACCCAGTACTTC. It encodes CATSIPLGTQETQYF.

This sequence joins TRBV4-1 and TRBJ2-1; D perhaps matches TRBD2 (5 bases). Germline V lookup: CDR1 MGHRA, CDR2 YSYEKL. The V gene lost 6 bases and the J gene lost 3 bases, with 12 bases spanning the gap. This CDR3 comprises 14 residues. The CDR3 protein is CASRDSSGYNEQFF. CDR3 in DNA: TGCGCCAGCAGGGACTCGAGCGGCTACAATGAGCAGTTCTTC.

In this sample, this clonotype turned up a few times. The V gene is TRBV20-1, the J gene TRBJ2-7; no reliable D call. Germline CDR1 reads DFQATT; CDR2 reads SNEGSKA (reference sequence). This CDR3 has 12 residues. Trimming took off 3 bases at V and 7 bases at J, with 13 bases between the two ends. CDR3 nucleotides: TGCAGTGCTAGCAGACCGCTTAGGGAGCAGTACTTC. The encoded protein is CSASRPLREQYF.

This clonotype was picked up a small number of times. The chain has TRBV4-3 and TRBJ2-3; 7 nucleotides match TRBD2. Germline CDR1 reads LGHNA; CDR2 reads YSLEER. The CDR3 spans 15 residues. V lost 0 bases, J lost 6 bases, and 6 bases stayed unmatched. In nucleotides, the CDR3 is TGCGCCAGCAGCCAAGATTTGGTGGGGGGGGATACGCAGTATTTT. It is translated as CASSQDLVGGDTQYF.

This chain connects TRBV7-2 to TRBJ2-1; no firm D call. Germline CDR1 is SGHTA and CDR2 is FQGNSA. CDR3 size: 14 residues. V lost 7 bases and J 1 base, leaving 11 bases between the germline ends. CDR3: CASIPGPSYNEQFF. CDR3 sequence (DNA): TGTGCCAGCATCCCCGGCCCTTCCTACAATGAGCAGTTCTTC. The full variable domain, its missing parts supplied by reference TRBV7-2 and TRBJ2-1, is GAGVSQSPSNKVTEKGKDVELRCDPISGHTALYWYRQSLGQGLEFLIYFQGNSAPDKSGLPSDRFSAERTGGSVSTLTIQRTQQEDSAVYLCASIPGPSYNEQFFGPGTRLTVL.

This clonotype was counted only a few times. The chain has TRBV30 and TRBJ2-5; tentatively, D is TRBD2 (5 bases). Matching the DNA end better, TRBJ2-1 makes the J call doubtful. This CDR3 region has 14 residues. Germline CDR1 GTSNPN, CDR2 SVGIG (reference sequence). For the CDR3, the DNA is TGTGCCTGGGGATGGGCATATTCGGGGAATGAGCAGTTCTTC. This translates into CAWGWAYSGNEQFF.

In its sample, this clonotype was seen a few times. The conserved closing phenylalanine or tryptophan is absent in this CDR3, likely reflecting a read error. The DNA of the CDR3 is TGTGCCAGCAGCGTCTTACCAGGGGTGGGGGCCGGGGAGCTGTTTATT. Amino acid sequence: CASSVLPGVGAGELFI. The genes are TRBV9 and TRBJ2-2, with D perhaps matching TRBD1 (6 bases). CDR3 length: 16 amino acids. Trimming stripped 2 bases from V and 6 bases from J, with 17 bases between. The germline gives CDR1 SGDLS, CDR2 YYNGEE.

This clonotype was counted a few times. The rearrangement uses TRBV29-1 and TRBJ1-2; 12 positions agree with TRBD1. Trimming took 6 bases from V and 4 from J; bases not matched to a gene: 6. This CDR3 is built from 14 residues. CDR1 SQVTM and CDR2 ANQGSEA come from the germline V gene. The CDR3 DNA follows: TGCAGCGTGGGACAGGGGGCAATAGGCTATGGCTACACCTTC. Encoded protein: CSVGQGAIGYGYTF.

The rearrangement uses TRBV10-3 and TRBJ2-5; 13 nucleotides align to TRBD2. V lost 6 bases to trimming and J lost 1 base; unmatched junction nucleotides: 2. The length of the CDR3 is 15 residues. Germline V CDR1 and CDR2: ENHRY, SYGVKD. CDR3 in amino acids: CAISRLAGGQETQYF. The CDR3 nucleotides are TGTGCCATCAGCCGACTAGCGGGGGGCCAAGAGACCCAGTACTTC.

In DNA form, the CDR3 reads TGTGCCAGCAGACCGGGACCTCACTATGGCTACACCTTC. Its translation: CASRPGPHYGYTF. The chain carries TRBV6-5 and TRBJ1-2, with D possibly TRBD1 on 5 matching bases. The CDR3 is made up of 13 amino acids. V dropped 6 bases and J dropped 3 bases, with 11 bases sitting between them. Germline CDR1 and CDR2: MNHEY and SVGAGI.

V is TRBV7-8 and J is TRBJ2-2, with 14 bases identical to TRBD2. Germline V CDR1 and CDR2: SGHVS, FQNEAQ. The CDR3 extends over 18 amino acids. The ends lost 5 bases at V and 4 bases at J; junction bases unmatched: 9. CDR3 loop: CASSAYTGLAGGTGELFF. In nucleotides, the CDR3 is TGTGCCAGCAGCGCCTACACAGGACTAGCGGGGGGCACCGGGGAGCTGTTTTTT. The full variable domain, with the rest looked up from reference TRBV7-8 and TRBJ2-2, is GAGVSQSPRYKVAKRGQDVALRCDPISGHVSLFWYQQALGQGPEFLTYFQNEAQLDKSGLPSDRFFAERPEGSVSTLKIQRTQQEDSAVYLCASSAYTGLAGGTGELFFGEGSRLTVL.

The chain couples TRBV29-1 to TRBJ2-5; perhaps TRBD2 as D (5 bases). The J call may be in error: the DNA end matches TRBJ2-1 better. CDR3 length: 12 amino acids. Germline values: CDR1 SQVTM, CDR2 ANQGSEA. The CDR3 sequence is CSVEDPGNEQFF. DNA of the CDR3: TGCAGCGTTGAAGATCCGGGGAATGAGCAGTTCTTC.

Details on this clonotype: One end of the junction does not line up with germline, which may come from a read error. V is TRBV2 and J is TRBJ2-5; 7 bases are shared with TRBD1. This CDR3 is 15 amino acids long. Germline values: CDR1 SNHLY, CDR2 FYNNEI. Here the CDR3 reads CASSEATGDGETQHF. CDR3 DNA sequence: TGTGCCAGCAGTGAAGCAACAGGGGACGGGGAGACCCAGCACTTC.

This clonotype has a handful of counts. The rearrangement joins TRBV6-5 to TRBJ2-5; 7 bases agree with TRBD1. The germline gives CDR1 MNHEY, CDR2 SVGAGI. V shed 2 bases, J shed 0 bases, and the junction held 9 bases outside the gene matches. The CDR3 sequence is 17 residues long. CDR3 nucleotides: TGTGCCAGCAGTTACGCCTGGACAGGAACGTACCAAGAGACCCAGTACTTC. Amino acid sequence: CASSYAWTGTYQETQYF.

This clonotype occurred a few times. The genes are TRBV5-4 and TRBJ2-7, with a weak D call TRBD2 (5 bases). The V gene lost 0 bases and the J gene lost 3 bases, with 13 bases spanning the gap. Germline V lookup: CDR1 SGHNT, CDR2 YYREEE (reference sequence). CDR3 size: 15 residues. The CDR3 DNA reads TGTGCCAGCAGCTTGGATGGGCGGGCCTTCTACGAGCAGTACTTC. Its protein is CASSLDGRAFYEQYF.

The chain links TRBV20-1 to TRBJ2-3; TRBD2 agrees at 8 bases. Germline values: CDR1 DFQATT, CDR2 SNEGSKA (reference sequence). V lost 1 base and J lost 3; bases outside the gene matches: 6. The CDR3 has 15 amino acids. Here the CDR3 DNA reads TGCAGTGCTAGAGTTCCCAGCGGGAGTACAGATACGCAGTATTTT. Translating gives CSARVPSGSTDTQYF.

The chain employs TRBV5-4 and TRBJ1-3; no reliable D call. The CDR3 sequence is 13 residues long. The V end lost 5 bases, the J end lost 4 bases, and 10 bases lay between the germline ends. Germline V gene sequence: CDR1 SGHNT, CDR2 YYREEE (reference sequence). The CDR3 coding sequence is TGTGCCAGCAGTTTTGAGTGGGGAAACACCATATATTTT. Protein sequence: CASSFEWGNTIYF. Drawing the rest from reference TRBV5-4 and TRBJ1-3, the complete variable domain is ETGVTQSPTHLIKTRGQQVTLRCSSQSGHNTVSWYQQALGQGPQFIFQYYREEENGRGNFPPRFSGLQFPNYSSELNVNALELDDSALYLCASSFEWGNTIYFGEGSWLTVV.

This clonotype was seen repeatedly, ten times or more. V is TRBV28 and J is TRBJ1-2, with D perhaps matching TRBD1 (5 bases). Trimming cost V 5 bases and J 2 bases, with 15 bases left between them. Germline-derived CDR1 and CDR2 are MDHEN and SYDVKM. This CDR3 spans 15 amino acids. The CDR3 sequence: CASSPPQGSNYGYTF. In nucleotides, the CDR3 is TGTGCCAGCAGTCCACCCCAGGGCAGCAACTATGGCTACACCTTC.